The rows below give T cell receptor beta chains drawn from one sample of a study of beta chain features in type 1 diabetes. Assay: immunoSEQ multiplex PCR; the TCRdb copy retains only in-frame clones and omits some. Of roughly 180,000 clones listed, approximately 8% are singletons. The sequenced sample was central memory CD4+ T cells from blood. All receptors derive from a man younger than 35 with type 1 diabetes. Both conserved end residues are part of each CDR3. Part of the rows lack a size; the others show once, few, many or a class for expanded clones.

v_gene,abundance,CDR3aa
TRBV5-1,few,CASSFAVQETQYF
TRBV5-6,.,CASSFARAPEKLFF
TRBV5-4,.,CASSQDTEIETQYF
TRBV2,.,CASGSDKMVPYF
TRBV7-2,few,CATRIAGNYYEQYF
TRBV7-2,few,CASSSTVENYEQYF
TRBV9,.,CASSVGAAGSTDTQYF
TRBV19,.,CASSKWPEQFF
TRBV7-9,few,CASSHGRGADTDTQYF
TRBV5-4,.,CASSSPTGGGDWQYF
TRBV7-9,few,CASSLRGSSYNSPLHF
TRBV7-2,.,CASSLDFVQISTDTQYF
TRBV28,few,CASRTQGNYGYTF
TRBV7-2,.,CASSLYASGSYNEQFF
TRBV4-3,few,CASSQEGAGNTEAFF
TRBV14,.,CASGASYYEQYF
TRBV5-1,.,CASSLVQGVAGELFF
TRBV6-6,few,CASSQKQGIEAFF
TRBV11-3,few,CASSFGQGGEETQYF
TRBV11-3,few,CASSQGTSGGRSEQYF
TRBV5-4,.,CASSLETSTQYF
TRBV18,few,CASSPTDSRLNEQFF
TRBV7-9,few,CASSAGLVTQYF
TRBV28,few,CASIPGGGSYEQYF
TRBV28,.,CASRPKNTGSRHNEQFF
TRBV6-5,few,CASTYSGSVNEQYF
TRBV27,few,CASSSTVFNEQFF
TRBV5-4,many,CASSAQGSTDTQYF
TRBV28,few,CASSPPTGQNQPQHF
TRBV7-2,many,CASSLGQGYGYTF
TRBV6-6,few,CASSMTGDNEQYF
TRBV9,.,CASSVGVVQLYGYTF
TRBV30,few,CAWRPGQREGKLFF
TRBV2,.,CASSPSAYTDTQYF
TRBV10-3,.,CASNKQGVDYNSPLHF
TRBV10-3,.,CASSEDRGQYGYTF
TRBV6-5,.,CASISLTGGTSPLHF
TRBV6-5,once,CASSGGAGNQPQHF
TRBV29-1,few,CSVLTGGFDTEAFF
TRBV2,.,CASSAAGLNQPQHF
TRBV5-1,many,CASSGSSGGGSYNEQFF
TRBV7-9,few,CASSVSGGLETQYF
TRBV2,.,CASSERRGLDGYTF
TRBV27,few,CASKYSGGHNEQFF
TRBV9,few,CASSVAKDTQYF
TRBV19,few,CASSRTAGNSGANVLTF
TRBV6-6,.,CAIQGIQETQYF
TRBV10-2,.,CASSESSRSGEQFF
TRBV28,.,CASRRPSGGGEQYF
TRBV6-5,few,CASSGQGGEQYF
TRBV7-8,.,CASRDKSYEQYF
TRBV29-1,few,CSVAGSQRAEQYF
TRBV2,many,CASSPRTSGSTDTQYF
TRBV27,.,CASGQGRTQPQHF
TRBV18,few,CASSPGTEDGQFF
TRBV28,few,CASRPHIWRTSDTQYF
TRBV19,few,CASTGGPGSYNEQFF
TRBV7-2,many,CASSQRQGWDEQFF